This T cell receptor beta chain was identified during a study of cytomegalovirus exposure and HLA in healthy donors. A word on this clone: The antigen is undetermined.

General study points: Association with HLA alleles at 0.05 false discovery rate was found for around 17,000 TCR beta sequences in a later analysis.

V lost 3 bases and J lost 5, with 14 bases in between. This CDR3 is 14 amino acids long. Germline assignment: CDR1 SGHNT and CDR2 YENEEA. Primers included in the PCR were 60 Vbeta and 13 Jbeta primers. The repertoire was sequenced with immunoSEQ multiplex PCR; TCRdb's copy has only in-frame clones and lacks some. The repertoire holds some 160,000 clones, with 65% to 85% as singletons. Specimen: PBMCs. V is TRBV11-3 and J is TRBJ2-7, with a tentative D call TRBD2 (6 bases). The receptor was derived from a man in his fifties or sixties in good health and CMV-seropositive. As DNA, the CDR3 is TGTGCCAGCAGCTTCCGGGGGAAATACGACGAGCAGTACTTC. This gives the protein CASSFRGKYDEQYF.